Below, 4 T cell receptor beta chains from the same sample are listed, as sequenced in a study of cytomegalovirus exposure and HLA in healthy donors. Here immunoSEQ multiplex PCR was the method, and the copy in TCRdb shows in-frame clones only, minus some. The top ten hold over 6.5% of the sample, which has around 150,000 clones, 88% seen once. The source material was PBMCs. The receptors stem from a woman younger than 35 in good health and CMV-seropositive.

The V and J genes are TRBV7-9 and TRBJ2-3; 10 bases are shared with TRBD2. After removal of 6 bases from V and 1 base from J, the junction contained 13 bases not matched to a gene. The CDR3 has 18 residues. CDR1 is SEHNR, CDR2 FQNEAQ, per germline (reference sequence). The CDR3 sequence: CASSASGGTTPRTDTQYF. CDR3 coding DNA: TGTGCCAGCAGTGCTAGCGGGGGCACTACCCCACGCACAGATACGCAGTATTTT. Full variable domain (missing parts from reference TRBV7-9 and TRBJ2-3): DTGVSQNPRHKITKRGQNVTFRCDPISEHNRLYWYRQTLGQGPEFLTYFQNEAQLEKSRLLSDRFSAERPKGSFSTLEIQRTEQGDSAMYLCASSASGGTTPRTDTQYFGPGTRLTVL.

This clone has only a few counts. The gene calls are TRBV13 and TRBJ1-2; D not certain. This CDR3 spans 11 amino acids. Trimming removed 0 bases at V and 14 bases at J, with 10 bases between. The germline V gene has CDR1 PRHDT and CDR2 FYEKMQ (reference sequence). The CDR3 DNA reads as TGTGCCAGCAGCTTAGGCCGGGAGGTGACCTTC. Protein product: CASSLGREVTF.

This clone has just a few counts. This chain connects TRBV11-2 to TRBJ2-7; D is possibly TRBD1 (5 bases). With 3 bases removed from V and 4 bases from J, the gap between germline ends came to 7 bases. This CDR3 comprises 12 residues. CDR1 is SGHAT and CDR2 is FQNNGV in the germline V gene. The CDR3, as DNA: TGTGCCAGCAGCTTCAGACAGTACGAGCAGTACTTC. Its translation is CASSFRQYEQYF.

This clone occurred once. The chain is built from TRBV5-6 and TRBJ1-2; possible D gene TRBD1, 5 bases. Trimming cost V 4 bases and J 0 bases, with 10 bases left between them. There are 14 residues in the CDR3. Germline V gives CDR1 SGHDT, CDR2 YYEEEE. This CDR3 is CASSQVTANYGYTF. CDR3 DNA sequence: TGTGCCAGCAGCCAAGTGACAGCTAACTATGGCTACACCTTC.